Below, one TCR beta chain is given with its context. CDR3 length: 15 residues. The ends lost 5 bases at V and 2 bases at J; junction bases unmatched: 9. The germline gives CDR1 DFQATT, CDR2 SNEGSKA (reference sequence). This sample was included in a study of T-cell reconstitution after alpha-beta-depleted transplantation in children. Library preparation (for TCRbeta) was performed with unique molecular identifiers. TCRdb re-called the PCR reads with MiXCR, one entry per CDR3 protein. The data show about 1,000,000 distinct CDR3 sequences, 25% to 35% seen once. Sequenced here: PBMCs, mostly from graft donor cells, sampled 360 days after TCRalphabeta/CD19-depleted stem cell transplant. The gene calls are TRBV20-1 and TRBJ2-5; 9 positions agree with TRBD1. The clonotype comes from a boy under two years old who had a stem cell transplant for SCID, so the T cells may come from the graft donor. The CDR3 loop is CSAAPGQGDQETQYF. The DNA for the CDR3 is TGCAGTGCTGCCCCGGGACAGGGTGATCAAGAGACCCAGTACTTC.